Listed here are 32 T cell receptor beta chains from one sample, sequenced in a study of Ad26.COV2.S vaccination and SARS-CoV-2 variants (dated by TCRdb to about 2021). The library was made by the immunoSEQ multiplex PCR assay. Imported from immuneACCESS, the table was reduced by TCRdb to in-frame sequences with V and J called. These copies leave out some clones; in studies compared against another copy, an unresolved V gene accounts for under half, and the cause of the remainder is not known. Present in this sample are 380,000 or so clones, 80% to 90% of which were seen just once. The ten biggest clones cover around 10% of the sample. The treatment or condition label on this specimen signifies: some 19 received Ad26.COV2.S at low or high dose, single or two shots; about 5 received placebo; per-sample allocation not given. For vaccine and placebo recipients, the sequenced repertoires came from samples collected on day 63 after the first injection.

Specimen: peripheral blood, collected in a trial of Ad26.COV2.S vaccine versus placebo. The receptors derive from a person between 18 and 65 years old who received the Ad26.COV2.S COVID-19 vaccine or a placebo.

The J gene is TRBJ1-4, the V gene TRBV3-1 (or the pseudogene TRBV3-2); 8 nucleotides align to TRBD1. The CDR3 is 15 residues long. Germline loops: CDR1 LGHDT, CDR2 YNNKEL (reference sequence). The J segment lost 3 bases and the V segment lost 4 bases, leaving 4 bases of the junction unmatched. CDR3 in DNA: TGTGCCAGCAGCCCCAGGGGGCCTGCTAATGAAAAACTGTTTTTT. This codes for CASSPRGPANEKLFF.

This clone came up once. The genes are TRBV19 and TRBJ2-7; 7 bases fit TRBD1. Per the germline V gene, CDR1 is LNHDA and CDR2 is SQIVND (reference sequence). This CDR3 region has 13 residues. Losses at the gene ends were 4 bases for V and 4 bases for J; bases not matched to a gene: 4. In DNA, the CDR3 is TGTGCCAGTAGTAGAACCAGGGGGTACGAGCAGTACTTC. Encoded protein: CASSRTRGYEQYF.

The CDR3 region has the DNA TGTGCCAGCAGCAAAAGAAGGACAGGGGGAGAAGAGACCCAGTACTTC. Its translation: CASSKRRTGGEETQYF. The rearrangement uses TRBV21-1 and TRBJ2-5; the table gives TRBD1 as D, unverified against the DNA. TRBV21-1 is annotated as a pseudogene. The CDR3 contains 16 residues.

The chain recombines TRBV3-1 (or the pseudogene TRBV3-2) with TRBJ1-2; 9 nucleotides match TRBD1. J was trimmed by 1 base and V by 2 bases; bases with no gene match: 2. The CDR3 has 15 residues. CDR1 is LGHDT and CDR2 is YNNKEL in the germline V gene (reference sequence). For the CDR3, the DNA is TGTGCCAGCAGCCAAAGGGACAGGGATAACTATGGCTACACCTTC. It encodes CASSQRDRDNYGYTF.

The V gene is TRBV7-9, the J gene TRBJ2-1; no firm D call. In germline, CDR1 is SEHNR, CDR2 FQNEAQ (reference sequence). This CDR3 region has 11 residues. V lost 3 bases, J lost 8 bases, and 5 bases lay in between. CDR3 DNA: TGTGCCAGCAGCTTTGACCATGAGCAGTTCTTC. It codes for CASSFDHEQFF.

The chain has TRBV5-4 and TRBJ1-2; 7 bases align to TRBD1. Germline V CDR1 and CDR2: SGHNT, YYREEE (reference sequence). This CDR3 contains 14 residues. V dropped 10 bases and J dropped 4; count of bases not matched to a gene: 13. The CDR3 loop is CAAGTEGLGYGYTF. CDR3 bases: TGTGCCGCGGGGACAGAGGGTTTAGGCTATGGCTACACCTTC.

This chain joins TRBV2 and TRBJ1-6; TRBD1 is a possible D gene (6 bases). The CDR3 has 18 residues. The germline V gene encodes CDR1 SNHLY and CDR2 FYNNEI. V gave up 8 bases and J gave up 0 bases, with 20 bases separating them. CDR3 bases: TGTGCCAGCTCCGAGACAGGAAATAGTCCCTCCTATAATTCACCCCTCCACTTT. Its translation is CASSETGNSPSYNSPLHF.

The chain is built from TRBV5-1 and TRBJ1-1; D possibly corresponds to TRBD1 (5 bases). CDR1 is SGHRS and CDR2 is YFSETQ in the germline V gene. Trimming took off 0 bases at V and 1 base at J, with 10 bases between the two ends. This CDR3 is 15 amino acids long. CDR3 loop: CASSLDPGPNTEAFF. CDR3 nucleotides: TGCGCCAGCAGCTTGGATCCGGGGCCGAACACTGAAGCTTTCTTT.

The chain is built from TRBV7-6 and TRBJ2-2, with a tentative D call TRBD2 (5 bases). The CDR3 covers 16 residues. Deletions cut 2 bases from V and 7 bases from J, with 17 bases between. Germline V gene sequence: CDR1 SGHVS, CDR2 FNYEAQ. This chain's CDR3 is CASSLSPGGQGGELFF. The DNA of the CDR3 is TGTGCCAGCAGCTTATCGCCGGGCGGGCAAGGCGGGGAGCTGTTTTTT.

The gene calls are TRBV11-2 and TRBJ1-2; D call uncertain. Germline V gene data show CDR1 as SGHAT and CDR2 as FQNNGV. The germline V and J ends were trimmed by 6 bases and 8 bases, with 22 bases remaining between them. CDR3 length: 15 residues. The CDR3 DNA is TGTGCCAGCAGTTTTCCCAGAGAGGTCCGAGGGGGCTACACCTTC. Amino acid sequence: CASSFPREVRGGYTF.

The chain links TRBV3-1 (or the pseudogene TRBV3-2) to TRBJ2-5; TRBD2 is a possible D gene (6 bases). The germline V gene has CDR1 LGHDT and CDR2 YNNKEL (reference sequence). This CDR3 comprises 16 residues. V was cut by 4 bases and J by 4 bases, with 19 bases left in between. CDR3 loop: CASSLQPGGSGETQYF. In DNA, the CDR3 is TGTGCCAGCAGCCTGCAACCCGGGGGATCCGGAGAGACCCAGTACTTC.

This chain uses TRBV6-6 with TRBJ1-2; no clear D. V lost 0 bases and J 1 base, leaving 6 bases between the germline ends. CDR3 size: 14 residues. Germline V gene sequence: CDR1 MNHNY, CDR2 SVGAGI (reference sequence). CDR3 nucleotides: TGTGCCAGCAGTTACTCCATAGATAACTATGGCTACACCTTC. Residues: CASSYSIDNYGYTF.

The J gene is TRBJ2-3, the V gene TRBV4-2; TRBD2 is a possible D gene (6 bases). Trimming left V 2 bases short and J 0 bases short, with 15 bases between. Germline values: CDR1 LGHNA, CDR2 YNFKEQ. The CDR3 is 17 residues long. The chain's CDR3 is CASSQNEEGSSTDTQYF. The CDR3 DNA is TGTGCCAGCAGCCAAAACGAGGAGGGCTCTAGCACAGATACGCAGTATTTT.

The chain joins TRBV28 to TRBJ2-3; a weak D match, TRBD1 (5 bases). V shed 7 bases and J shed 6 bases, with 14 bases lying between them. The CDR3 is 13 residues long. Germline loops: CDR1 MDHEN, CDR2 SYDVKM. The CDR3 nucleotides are TGTGCCAGCACTCTCTCAGGGTCCGATACGCAGTATTTT. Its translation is CASTLSGSDTQYF.

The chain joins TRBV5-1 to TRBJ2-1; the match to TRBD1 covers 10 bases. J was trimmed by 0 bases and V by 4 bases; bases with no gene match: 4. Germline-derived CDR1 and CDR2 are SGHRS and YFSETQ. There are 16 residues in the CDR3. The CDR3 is CASSTTGGNSYNEQFF. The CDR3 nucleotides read TGCGCCAGCAGCACGACAGGGGGCAACTCCTACAATGAGCAGTTCTTC.

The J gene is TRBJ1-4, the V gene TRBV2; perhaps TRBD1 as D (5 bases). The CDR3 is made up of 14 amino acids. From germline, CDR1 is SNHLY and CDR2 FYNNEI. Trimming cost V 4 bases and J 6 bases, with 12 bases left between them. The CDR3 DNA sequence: TGTGCCAGCAGTGTCTTAGGGGCCTATGAAAAACTGTTTTTT. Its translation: CASSVLGAYEKLFF.

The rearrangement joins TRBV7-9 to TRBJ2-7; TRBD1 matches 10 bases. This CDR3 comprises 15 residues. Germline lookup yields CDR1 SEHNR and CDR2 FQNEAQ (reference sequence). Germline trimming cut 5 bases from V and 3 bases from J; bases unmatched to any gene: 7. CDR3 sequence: CASSQGQGTYYEQYF. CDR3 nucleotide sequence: TGTGCCAGCAGCCAGGGACAGGGGACTTACTACGAGCAGTACTTC.

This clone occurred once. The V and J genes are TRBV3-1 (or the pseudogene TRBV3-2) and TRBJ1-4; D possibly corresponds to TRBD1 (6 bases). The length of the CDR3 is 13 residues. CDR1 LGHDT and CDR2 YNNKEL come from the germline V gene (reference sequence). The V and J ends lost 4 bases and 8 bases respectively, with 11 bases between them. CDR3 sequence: CASSRQVREKLFF. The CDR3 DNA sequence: TGTGCCAGCAGCCGACAGGTCCGGGAAAAACTGTTTTTT.

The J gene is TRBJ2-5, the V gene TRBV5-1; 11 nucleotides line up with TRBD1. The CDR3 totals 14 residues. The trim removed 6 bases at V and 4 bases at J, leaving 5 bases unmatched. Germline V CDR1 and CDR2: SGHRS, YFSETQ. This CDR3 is CASMDRGQVETQYF. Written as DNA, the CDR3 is TGCGCCAGCATGGACAGGGGGCAAGTAGAGACCCAGTACTTC.

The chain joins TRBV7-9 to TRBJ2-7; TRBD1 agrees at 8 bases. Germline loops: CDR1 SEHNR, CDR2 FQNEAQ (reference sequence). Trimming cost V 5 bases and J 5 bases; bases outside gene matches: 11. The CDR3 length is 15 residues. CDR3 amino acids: CASSPQGVEFHEQYF. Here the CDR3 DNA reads TGTGCCAGCAGCCCACAGGGGGTCGAGTTCCACGAGCAGTACTTC.

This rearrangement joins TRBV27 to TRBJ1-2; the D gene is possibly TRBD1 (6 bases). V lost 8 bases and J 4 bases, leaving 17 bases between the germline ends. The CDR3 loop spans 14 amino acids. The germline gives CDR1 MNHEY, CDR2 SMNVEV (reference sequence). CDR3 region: CASAPSRGVYGYTF. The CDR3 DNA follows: TGTGCCAGCGCCCCCTCCAGGGGCGTCTATGGCTACACCTTC.

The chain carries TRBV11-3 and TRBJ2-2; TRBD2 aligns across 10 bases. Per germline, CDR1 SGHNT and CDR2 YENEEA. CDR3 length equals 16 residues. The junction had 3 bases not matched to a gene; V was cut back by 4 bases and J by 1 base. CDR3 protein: CASSSSSGRNTGELFF. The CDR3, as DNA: TGTGCCAGCAGCTCTTCTAGCGGGAGGAACACCGGGGAGCTGTTTTTT.

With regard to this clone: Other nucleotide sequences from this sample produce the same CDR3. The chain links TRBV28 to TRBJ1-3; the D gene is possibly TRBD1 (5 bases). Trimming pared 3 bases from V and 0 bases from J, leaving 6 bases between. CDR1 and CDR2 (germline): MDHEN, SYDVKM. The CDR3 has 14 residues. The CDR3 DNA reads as TGTGCCAGCAGTTTGGGGGGCTCTGGAAACACCATATATTTT. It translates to CASSLGGSGNTIYF.

Written as DNA, the CDR3 is TGTGCCAGCAGTGAGTTAAGACAGGTTGATTCACCCCTCCACTTT. This sequence encodes CASSELRQVDSPLHF. This chain uses TRBV6-4 with TRBJ1-6; a weak D match, TRBD1 (6 bases). Germline loops: CDR1 MRHNA, CDR2 SNTAGT. The CDR3 spans 15 residues. Trimming stripped 3 bases from V and 8 bases from J, with 14 bases between.

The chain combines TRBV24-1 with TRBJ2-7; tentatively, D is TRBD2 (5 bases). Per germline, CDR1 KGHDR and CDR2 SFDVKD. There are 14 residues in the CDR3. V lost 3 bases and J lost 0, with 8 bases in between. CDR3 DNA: TGTGCCACCAGTGATCCTCGGGGCTCCTACGAGCAGTACTTC. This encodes CATSDPRGSYEQYF.

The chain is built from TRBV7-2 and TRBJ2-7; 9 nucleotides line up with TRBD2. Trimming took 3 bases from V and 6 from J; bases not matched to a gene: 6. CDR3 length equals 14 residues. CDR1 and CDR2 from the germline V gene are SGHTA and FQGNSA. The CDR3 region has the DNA TGTGCCAGCAGCTTGACGGGACTAGCCCGCGAGCAGTACTTC. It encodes CASSLTGLAREQYF.

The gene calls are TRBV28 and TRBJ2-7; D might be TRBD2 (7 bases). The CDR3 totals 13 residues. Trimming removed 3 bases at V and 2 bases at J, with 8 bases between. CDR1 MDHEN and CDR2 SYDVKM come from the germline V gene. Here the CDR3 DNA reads TGTGCCAGCAGTTTGGGGGGGCCCTACGAGCAGTACTTC. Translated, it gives CASSLGGPYEQYF.

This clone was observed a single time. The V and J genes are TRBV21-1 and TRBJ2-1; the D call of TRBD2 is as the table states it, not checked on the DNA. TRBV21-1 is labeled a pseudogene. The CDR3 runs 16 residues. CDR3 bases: TGTGCCAGCGACAAAGACCGGCTAGCGGGATATAATGAGCAGTTCTTC. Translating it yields CASDKDRLAGYNEQFF.

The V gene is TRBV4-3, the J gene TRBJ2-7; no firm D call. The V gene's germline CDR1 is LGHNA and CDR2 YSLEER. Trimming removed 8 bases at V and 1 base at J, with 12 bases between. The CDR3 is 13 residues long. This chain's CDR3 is CASAPWRSYEQYF. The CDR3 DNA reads TGCGCCAGCGCCCCGTGGAGATCCTACGAGCAGTACTTC.

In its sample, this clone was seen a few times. CDR3 sequence reads: CASSESNLIGNTIYF. The CDR3 nucleotides read TGTGCCAGCAGTGAATCGAACCTAATAGGAAACACCATATATTTT. The chain combines TRBV6-1 with TRBJ1-3, with D hard to call. Per germline, CDR1 MNHNS and CDR2 SASEGT. Between the trimmed V and J ends, which lost 2 bases and 4 bases, there was a span of 12 bases. The CDR3 has 15 residues.

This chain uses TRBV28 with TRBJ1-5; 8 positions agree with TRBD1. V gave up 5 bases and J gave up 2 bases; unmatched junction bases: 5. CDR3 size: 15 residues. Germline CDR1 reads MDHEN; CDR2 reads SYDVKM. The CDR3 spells CASSRTGNRNQPQHF. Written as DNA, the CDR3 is TGTGCCAGCAGTCGGACAGGGAACCGCAATCAGCCCCAGCATTTT.

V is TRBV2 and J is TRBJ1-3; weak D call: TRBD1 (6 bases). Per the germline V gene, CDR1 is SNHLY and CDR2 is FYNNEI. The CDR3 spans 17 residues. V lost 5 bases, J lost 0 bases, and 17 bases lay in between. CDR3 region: CASSLTTRTASGNTIYF. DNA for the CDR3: TGTGCCAGCAGTTTGACGACGCGGACAGCCTCTGGAAACACCATATATTTT.